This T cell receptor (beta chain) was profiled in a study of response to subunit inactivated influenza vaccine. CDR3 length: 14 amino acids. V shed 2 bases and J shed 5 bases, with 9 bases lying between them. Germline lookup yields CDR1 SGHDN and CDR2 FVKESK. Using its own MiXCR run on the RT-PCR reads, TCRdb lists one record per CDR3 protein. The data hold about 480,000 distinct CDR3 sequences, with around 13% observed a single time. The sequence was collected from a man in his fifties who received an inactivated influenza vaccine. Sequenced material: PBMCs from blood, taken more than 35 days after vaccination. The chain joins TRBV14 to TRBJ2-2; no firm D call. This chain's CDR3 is CASSQLMGTGELFF. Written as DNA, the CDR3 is TGTGCCAGCAGCCAACTTATGGGGACCGGGGAGCTGTTTTTT.